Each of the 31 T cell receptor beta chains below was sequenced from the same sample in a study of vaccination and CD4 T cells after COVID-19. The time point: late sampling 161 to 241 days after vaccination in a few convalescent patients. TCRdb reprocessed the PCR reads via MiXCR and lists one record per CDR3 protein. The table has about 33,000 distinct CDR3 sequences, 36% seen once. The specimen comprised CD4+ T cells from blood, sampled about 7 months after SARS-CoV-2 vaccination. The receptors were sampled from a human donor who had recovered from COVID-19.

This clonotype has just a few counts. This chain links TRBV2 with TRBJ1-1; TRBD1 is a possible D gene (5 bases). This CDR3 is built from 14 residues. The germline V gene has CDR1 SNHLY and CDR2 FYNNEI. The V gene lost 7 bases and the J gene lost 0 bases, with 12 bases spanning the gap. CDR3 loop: CASKRGTMNTEAFF. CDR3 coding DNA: TGTGCCAGCAAGAGGGGCACCATGAACACTGAAGCTTTCTTT.

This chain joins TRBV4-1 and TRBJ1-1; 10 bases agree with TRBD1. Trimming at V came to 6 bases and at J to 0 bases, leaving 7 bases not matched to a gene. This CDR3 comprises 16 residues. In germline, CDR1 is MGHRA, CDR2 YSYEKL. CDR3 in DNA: TGCGCCAGCAGGCGGGACAGGGGTGCTTTGAACACTGAAGCTTTCTTT. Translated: CASRRDRGALNTEAFF.

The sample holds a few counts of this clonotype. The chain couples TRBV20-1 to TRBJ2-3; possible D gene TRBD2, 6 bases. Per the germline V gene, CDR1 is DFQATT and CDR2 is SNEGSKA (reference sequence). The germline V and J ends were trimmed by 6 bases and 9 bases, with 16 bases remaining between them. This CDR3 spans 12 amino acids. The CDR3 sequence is CSATKSGGTQYF. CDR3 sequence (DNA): TGCAGTGCCACAAAGTCCGGGGGAACGCAGTATTTT.

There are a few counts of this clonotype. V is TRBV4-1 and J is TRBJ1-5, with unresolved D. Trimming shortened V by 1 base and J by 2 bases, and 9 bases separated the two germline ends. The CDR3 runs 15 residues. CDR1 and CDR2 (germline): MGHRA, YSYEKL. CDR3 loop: CASSQVSGRNQPQHF. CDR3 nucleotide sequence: TGCGCCAGCAGCCAAGTTTCGGGCCGCAATCAGCCCCAGCATTTT.

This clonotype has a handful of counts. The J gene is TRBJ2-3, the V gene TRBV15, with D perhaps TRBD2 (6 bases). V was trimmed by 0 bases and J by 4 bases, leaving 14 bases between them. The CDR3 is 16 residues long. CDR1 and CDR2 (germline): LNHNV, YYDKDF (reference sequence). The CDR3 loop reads CATSREIRGGPDTQYF. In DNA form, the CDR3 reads TGTGCCACCAGCAGAGAGATTCGGGGAGGCCCAGATACGCAGTATTTT. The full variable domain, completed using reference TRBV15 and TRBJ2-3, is DAMVIQNPRYQVTQFGKPVTLSCSQTLNHNVMYWYQQKSSQAPKLLFHYYDKDFNNEADTPDNFQSRRPNTSFCFLDIRSPGLGDTAMYLCATSREIRGGPDTQYFGPGTRLTVL.

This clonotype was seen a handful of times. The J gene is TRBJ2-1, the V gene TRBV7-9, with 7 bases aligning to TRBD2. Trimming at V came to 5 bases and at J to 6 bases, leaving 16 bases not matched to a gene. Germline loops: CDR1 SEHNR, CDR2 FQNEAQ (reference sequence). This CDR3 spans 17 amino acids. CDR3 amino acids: CASSPPFRLAVSNEQFF. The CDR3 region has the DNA TGTGCCAGCAGCCCCCCCTTCAGGCTAGCGGTGTCCAATGAGCAGTTCTTC.

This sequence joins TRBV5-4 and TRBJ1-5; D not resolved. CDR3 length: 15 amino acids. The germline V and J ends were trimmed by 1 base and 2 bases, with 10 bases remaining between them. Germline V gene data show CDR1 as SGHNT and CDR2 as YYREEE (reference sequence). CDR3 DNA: TGTGCCAGCAGCTTGTGGCCGGATCGCAATCAGCCCCAGCATTTT. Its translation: CASSLWPDRNQPQHF.

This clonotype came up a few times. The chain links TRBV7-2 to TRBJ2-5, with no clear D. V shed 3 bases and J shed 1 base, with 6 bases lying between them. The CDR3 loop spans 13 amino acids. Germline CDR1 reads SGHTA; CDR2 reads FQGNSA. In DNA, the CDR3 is TGTGCCAGCAGCTTTCGAGCCCAAGAGACCCAGTACTTC. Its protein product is CASSFRAQETQYF.

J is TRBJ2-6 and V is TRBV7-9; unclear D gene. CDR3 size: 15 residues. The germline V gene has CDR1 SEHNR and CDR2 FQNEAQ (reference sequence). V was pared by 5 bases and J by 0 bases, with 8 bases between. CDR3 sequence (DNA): TGTGCCAGCAGCATAGGGCTCTCTGGGGCCAACGTCCTGACTTTC. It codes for CASSIGLSGANVLTF. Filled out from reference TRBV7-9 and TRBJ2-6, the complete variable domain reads DTGVSQNPRHKITKRGQNVTFRCDPISEHNRLYWYRQTLGQGPEFLTYFQNEAQLEKSRLLSDRFSAERPKGSFSTLEIQRTEQGDSAMYLCASSIGLSGANVLTFGAGSRLTVL.

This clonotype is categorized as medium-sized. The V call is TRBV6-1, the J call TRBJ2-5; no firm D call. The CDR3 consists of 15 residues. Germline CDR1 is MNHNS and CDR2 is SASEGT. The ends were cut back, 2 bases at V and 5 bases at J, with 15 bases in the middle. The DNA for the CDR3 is TGTGCCAGCAGTGAACGGAGTGACGGTCGGGAGACCCAGTACTTC. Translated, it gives CASSERSDGRETQYF.

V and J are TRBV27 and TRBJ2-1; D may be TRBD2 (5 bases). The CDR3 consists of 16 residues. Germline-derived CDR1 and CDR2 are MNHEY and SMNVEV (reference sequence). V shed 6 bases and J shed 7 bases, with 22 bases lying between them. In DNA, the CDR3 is TGTGCCAGCAGAAGGAATAGCGACGGGTTTCCTAATGAGCAGTTCTTC. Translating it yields CASRRNSDGFPNEQFF.

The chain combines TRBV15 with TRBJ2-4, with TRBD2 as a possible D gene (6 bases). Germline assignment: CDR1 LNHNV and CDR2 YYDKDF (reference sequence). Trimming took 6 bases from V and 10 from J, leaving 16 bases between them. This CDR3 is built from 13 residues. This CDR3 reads CATRWGPRGIQYF. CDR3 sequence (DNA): TGTGCCACCAGGTGGGGACCCCGGGGGATTCAGTACTTC.

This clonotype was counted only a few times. The CDR3 sequence: CASSLAEYSPLHF. The CDR3 DNA sequence: TGTGCCAGCAGCTTGGCCGAGTACTCACCCCTCCACTTT. The J gene is TRBJ1-6, the V gene TRBV5-4; D unclear. Trimming shortened V by 0 bases and J by 10 bases, and 8 bases separated the two germline ends. Looked up from germline, CDR1 is SGHNT and CDR2 is YYREEE (reference sequence). This CDR3 is 13 amino acids long. The full variable domain, completed using reference TRBV5-4 and TRBJ1-6, is ETGVTQSPTHLIKTRGQQVTLRCSSQSGHNTVSWYQQALGQGPQFIFQYYREEENGRGNFPPRFSGLQFPNYSSELNVNALELDDSALYLCASSLAEYSPLHFGNGTRLTVT.

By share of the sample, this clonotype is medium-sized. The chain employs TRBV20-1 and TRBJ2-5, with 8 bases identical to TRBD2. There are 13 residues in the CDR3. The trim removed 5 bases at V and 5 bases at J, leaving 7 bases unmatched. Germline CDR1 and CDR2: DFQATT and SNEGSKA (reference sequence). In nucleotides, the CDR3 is TGCAGTGCTCCCGGACTAGCAGGCGAGACCCAGTACTTC. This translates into CSAPGLAGETQYF.

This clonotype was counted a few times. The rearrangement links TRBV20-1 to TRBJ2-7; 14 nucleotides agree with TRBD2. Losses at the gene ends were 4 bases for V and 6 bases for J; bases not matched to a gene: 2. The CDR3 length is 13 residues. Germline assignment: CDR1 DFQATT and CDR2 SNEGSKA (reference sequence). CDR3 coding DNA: TGCAGTGCTAAGGGACTAGCGGGAGTCGAGCAGTACTTC. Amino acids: CSAKGLAGVEQYF.

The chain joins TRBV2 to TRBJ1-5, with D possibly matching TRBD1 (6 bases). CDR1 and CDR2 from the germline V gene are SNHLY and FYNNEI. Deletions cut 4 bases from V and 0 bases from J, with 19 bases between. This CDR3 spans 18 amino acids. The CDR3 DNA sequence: TGTGCCAGCAGTGGTCCTCATCTGGACAGCTTTAGCAATCAGCCCCAGCATTTT. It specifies CASSGPHLDSFSNQPQHF.

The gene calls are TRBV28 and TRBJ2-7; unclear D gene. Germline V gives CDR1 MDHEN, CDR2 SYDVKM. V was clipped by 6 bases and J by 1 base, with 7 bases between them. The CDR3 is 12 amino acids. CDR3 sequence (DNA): TGTGCCAGCAGCGTTGGGTCCTACGAGCAGTACTTC. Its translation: CASSVGSYEQYF.

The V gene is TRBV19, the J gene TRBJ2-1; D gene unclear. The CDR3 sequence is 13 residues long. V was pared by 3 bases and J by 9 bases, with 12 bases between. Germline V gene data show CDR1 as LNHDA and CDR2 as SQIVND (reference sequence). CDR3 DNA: TGTGCCAGTAGTATTGAAAGGGTGGGTGAGCAGTTCTTC. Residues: CASSIERVGEQFF.

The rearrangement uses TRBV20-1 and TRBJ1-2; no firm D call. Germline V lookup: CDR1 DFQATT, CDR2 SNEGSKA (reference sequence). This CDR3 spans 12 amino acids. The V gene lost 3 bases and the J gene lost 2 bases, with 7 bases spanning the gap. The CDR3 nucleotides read TGCAGTGCTAGCCAAGGAAACTATGGCTACACCTTC. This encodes CSASQGNYGYTF.

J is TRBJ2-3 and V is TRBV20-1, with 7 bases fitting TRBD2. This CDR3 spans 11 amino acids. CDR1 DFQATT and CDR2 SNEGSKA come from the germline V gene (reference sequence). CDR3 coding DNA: TGCGGGGGGGACTACCGTGGGACGCAGTATTTT. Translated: CGGDYRGTQYF.

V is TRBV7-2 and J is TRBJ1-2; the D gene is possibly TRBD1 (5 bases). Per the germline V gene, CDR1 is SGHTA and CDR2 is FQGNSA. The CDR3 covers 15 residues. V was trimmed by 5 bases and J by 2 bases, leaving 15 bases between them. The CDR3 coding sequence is TGTGCCAGCAGCAACGACGGGGGATTGAACTATGGCTACACCTTC. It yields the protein CASSNDGGLNYGYTF. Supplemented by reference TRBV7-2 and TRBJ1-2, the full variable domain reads GAGVSQSPSNKVTEKGKDVELRCDPISGHTALYWYRQSLGQGLEFLIYFQGNSAPDKSGLPSDRFSAERTGGSVSTLTIQRTQQEDSAVYLCASSNDGGLNYGYTFGSGTRLTVV.

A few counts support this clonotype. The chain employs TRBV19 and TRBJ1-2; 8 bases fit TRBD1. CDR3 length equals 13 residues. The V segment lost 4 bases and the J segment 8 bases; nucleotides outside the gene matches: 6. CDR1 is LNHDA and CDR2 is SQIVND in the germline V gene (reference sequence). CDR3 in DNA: TGTGCCAGTAGTAGACAAGGACAGGGCGGCTACACCTTC. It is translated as CASSRQGQGGYTF.

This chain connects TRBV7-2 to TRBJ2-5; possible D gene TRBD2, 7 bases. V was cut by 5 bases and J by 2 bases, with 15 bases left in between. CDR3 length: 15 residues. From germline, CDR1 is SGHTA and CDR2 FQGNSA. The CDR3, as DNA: TGTGCCAGCAGCCTTGGGGGGGGCATACAAGAGACCCAGTACTTC. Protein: CASSLGGGIQETQYF.

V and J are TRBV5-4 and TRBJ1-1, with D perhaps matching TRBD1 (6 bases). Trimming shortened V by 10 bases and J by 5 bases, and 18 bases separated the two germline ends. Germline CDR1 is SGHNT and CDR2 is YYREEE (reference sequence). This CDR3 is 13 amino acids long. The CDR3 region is CASQVGGGTEAFF. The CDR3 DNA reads TGTGCCTCCCAGGTCGGAGGGGGAACTGAAGCTTTCTTT. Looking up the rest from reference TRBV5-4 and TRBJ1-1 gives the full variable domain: ETGVTQSPTHLIKTRGQQVTLRCSSQSGHNTVSWYQQALGQGPQFIFQYYREEENGRGNFPPRFSGLQFPNYSSELNVNALELDDSALYLCASQVGGGTEAFFGQGTRLTVV.

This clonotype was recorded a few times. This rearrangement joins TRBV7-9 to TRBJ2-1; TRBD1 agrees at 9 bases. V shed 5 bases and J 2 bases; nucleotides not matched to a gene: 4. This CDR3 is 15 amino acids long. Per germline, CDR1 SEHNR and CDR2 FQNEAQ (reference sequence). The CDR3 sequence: CASSIGTGPYNEQFF. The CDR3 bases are TGTGCCAGCAGCATCGGGACAGGGCCCTACAATGAGCAGTTCTTC.

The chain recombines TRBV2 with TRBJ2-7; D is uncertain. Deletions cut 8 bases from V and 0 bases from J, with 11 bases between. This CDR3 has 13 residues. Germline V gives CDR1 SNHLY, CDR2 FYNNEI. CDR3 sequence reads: CASRTINSYEQYF. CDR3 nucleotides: TGTGCCAGCCGGACCATAAACTCCTACGAGCAGTACTTC. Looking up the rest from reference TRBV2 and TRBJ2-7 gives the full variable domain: EPEVTQTPSHQVTQMGQEVILRCVPISNHLYFYWYRQILGQKVEFLVSFYNNEISEKSEIFDDQFSVERPDGSNFTLKIRSTKLEDSAMYFCASRTINSYEQYFGPGTRLTVT.

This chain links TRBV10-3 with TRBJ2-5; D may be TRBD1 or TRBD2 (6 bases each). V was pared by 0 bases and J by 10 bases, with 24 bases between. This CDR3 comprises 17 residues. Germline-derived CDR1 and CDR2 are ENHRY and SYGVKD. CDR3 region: CAISESLVGSQQGGQYF. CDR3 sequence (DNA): TGTGCCATCAGTGAGTCTTTAGTCGGGAGCCAACAGGGTGGCCAGTACTTC.

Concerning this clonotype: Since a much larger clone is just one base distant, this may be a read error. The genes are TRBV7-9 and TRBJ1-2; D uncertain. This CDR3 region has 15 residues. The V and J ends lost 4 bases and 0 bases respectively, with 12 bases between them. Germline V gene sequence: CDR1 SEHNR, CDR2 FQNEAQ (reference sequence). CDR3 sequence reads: CASSSWEVPNYGYTF. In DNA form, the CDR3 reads TGTGCCAGCAGCTCCTGGGAGGTCCCTAACTATGGCTACACCTTC.

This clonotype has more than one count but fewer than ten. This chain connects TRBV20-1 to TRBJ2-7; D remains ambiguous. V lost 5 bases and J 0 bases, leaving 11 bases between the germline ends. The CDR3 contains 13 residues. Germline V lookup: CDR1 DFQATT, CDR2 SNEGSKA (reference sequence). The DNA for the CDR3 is TGCAGTGCTCGCCGGATGGTCTCCTACGAGCAGTACTTC. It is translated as CSARRMVSYEQYF.

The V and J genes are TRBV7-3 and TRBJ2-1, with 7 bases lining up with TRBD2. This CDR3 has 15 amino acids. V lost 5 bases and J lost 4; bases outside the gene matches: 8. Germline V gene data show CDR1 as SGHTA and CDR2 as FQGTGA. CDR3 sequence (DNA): TGTGCCAGCAGCCTGCTCGCTAGCGGTTACAATGAGCAGTTCTTC. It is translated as CASSLLASGYNEQFF.

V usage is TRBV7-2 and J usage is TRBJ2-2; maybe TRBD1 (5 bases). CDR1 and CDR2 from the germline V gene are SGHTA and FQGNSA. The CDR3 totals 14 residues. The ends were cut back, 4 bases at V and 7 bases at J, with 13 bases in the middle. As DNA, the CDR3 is TGTGCCAGCAGCTCGCCCAGGGAAGTCGGGGAGCTGTTTTTT. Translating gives CASSSPREVGELFF.